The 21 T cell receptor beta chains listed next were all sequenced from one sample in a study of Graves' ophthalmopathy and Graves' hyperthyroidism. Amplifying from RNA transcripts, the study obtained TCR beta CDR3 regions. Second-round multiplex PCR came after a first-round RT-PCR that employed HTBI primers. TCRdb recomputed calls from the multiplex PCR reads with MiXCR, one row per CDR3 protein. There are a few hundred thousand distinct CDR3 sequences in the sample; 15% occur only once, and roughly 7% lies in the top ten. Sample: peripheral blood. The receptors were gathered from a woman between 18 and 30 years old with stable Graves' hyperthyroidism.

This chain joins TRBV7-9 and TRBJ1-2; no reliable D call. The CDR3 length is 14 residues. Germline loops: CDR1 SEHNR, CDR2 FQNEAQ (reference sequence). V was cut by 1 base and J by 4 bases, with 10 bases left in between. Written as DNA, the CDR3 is TGTGCCAGCAGCTTAGAGCCCCTCGCCTATGGCTACACCTTC. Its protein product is CASSLEPLAYGYTF.

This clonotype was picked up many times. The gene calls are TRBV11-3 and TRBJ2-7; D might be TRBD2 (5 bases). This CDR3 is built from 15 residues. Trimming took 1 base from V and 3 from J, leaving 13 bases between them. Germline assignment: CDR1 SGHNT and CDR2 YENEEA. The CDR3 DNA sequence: TGTGCCAGCAGCTTAGTATCCGGACTGAACTACGAGCAGTACTTC. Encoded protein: CASSLVSGLNYEQYF.

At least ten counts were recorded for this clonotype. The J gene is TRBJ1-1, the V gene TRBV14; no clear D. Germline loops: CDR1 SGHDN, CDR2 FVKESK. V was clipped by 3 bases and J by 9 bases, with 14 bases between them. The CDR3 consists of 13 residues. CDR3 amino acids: CASSQGPLAQAFF. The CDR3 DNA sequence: TGTGCCAGCAGCCAGGGCCCCCTCGCCCAAGCTTTCTTT.

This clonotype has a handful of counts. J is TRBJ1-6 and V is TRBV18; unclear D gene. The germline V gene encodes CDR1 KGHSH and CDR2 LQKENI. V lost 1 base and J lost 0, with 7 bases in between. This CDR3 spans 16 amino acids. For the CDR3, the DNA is TGTGCCAGCTCACCACGGGAGAGCTCCTATAATTCACCCCTCCACTTT. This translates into CASSPRESSYNSPLHF.

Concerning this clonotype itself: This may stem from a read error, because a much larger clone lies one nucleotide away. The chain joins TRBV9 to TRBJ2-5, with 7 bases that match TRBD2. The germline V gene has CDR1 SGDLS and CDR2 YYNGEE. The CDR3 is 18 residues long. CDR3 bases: TGTGCCAGCAGCGTAGGAGGCAAGCGGGGACCTCTACAAGAGTCCCAGTACTTC. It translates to CASSVGGKRGPLQESQYF. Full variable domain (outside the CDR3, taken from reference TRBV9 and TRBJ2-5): DSGVTQTPKHLITATGQRVTLRCSPRSGDLSVYWYQQSLDQGLQFLIQYYNGEERAKGNILERFSAQQFPDLHSELNLSSLELGDSALYFCASSVGGKRGPLQESQYFGPGTRLLVL.

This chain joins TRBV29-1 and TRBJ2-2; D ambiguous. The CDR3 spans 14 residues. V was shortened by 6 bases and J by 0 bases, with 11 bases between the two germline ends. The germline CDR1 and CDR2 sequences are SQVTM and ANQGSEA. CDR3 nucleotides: TGCAGCGTGCAAAACACCCCGAACACCGGGGAGCTGTTTTTT. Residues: CSVQNTPNTGELFF.

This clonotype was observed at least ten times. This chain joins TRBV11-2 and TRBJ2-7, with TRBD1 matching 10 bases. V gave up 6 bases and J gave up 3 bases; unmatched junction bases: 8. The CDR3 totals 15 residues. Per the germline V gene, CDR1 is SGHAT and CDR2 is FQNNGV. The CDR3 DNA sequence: TGTGCCAGCAGGGATCCGGGACAGGGGTTCTACGAGCAGTACTTC. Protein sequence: CASRDPGQGFYEQYF.

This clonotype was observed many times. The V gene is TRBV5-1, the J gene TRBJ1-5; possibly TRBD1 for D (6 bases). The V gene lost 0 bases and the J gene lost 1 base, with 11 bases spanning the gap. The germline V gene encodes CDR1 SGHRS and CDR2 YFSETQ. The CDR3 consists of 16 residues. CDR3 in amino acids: CASSLEGVGSNQPQHF. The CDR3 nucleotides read TGCGCCAGCAGCTTGGAGGGGGTGGGGAGCAATCAGCCCCAGCATTTT.

CDR3: CASSLSNLLYEQYF. CDR3 DNA: TGTGCCAGCAGTTTATCGAACCTGCTCTACGAGCAGTACTTC. The chain recombines TRBV27 with TRBJ2-7; D is unclear. There are 14 residues in the CDR3. Germline CDR1 and CDR2: MNHEY and SMNVEV (reference sequence). V was pared by 0 bases and J by 3 bases, with 9 bases between.

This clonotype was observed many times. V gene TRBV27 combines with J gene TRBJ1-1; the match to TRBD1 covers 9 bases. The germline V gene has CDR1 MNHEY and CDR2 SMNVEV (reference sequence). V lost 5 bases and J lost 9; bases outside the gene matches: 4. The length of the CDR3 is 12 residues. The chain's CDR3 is CASSRGQGKAFF. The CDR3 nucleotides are TGTGCCAGCAGTCGAGGACAGGGGAAAGCTTTCTTT.

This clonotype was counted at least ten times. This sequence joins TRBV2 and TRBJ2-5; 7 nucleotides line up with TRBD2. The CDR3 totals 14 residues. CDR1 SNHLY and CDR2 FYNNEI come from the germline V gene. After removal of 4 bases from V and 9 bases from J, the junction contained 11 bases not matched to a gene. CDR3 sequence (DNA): TGTGCCAGCAGTGCGCAGCGGGGCTCGGAGGCCCAGTACTTC. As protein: CASSAQRGSEAQYF.

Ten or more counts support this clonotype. The CDR3 here is CASSTAMNQPQHF. CDR3 nucleotide sequence: TGTGCCAGCAGCACCGCCATGAATCAGCCCCAGCATTTT. The gene calls are TRBV11-3 and TRBJ1-5; D is unresolved. Germline CDR1 is SGHNT and CDR2 is YENEEA. The CDR3 spans 13 residues. Trimming stripped 5 bases from V and 4 bases from J, with 9 bases between.

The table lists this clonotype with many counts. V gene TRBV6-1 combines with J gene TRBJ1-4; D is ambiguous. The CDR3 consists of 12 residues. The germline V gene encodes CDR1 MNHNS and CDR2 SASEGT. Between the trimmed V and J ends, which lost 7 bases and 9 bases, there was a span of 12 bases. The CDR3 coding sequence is TGTGCCAGCATGGGTACTCTGAAAAAACTGTTTTTT. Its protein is CASMGTLKKLFF.

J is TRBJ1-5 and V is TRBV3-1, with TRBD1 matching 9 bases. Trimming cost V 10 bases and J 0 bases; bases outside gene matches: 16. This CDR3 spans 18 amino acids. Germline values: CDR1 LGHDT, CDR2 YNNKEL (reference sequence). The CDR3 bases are TGTGCCATACCACCCGGACAGGGGTTGAGGCATAGCAATCAGCCCCAGCATTTT. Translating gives CAIPPGQGLRHSNQPQHF.

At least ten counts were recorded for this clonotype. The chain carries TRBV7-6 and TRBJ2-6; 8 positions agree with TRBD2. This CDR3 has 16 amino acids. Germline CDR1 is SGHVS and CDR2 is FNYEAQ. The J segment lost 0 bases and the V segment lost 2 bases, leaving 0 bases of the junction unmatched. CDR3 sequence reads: CASSLLAGSGANVLTF. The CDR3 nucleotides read TGTGCCAGCAGCTTACTAGCGGGCTCTGGGGCCAACGTCCTGACTTTC.

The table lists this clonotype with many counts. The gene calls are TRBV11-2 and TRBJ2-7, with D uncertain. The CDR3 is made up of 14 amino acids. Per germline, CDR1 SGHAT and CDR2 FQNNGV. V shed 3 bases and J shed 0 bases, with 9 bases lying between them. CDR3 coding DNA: TGTGCCAGCAGCTTCCGGACGAACTCCTACGAGCAGTACTTC. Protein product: CASSFRTNSYEQYF. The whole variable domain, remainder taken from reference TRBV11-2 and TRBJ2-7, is EAGVAQSPRYKIIEKRQSVAFWCNPISGHATLYWYQQILGQGPKLLIQFQNNGVVDDSQLPKDRFSAERLKGVDSTLKIQPAKLEDSAVYLCASSFRTNSYEQYFGPGTRLTVT.

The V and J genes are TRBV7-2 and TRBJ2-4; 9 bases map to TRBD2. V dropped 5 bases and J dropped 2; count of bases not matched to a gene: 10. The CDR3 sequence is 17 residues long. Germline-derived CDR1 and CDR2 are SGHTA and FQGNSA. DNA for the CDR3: TGTGCCAGCAGCGGCACCGGGACTAGCCTAACCAAAAACATTCAGTACTTC. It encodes CASSGTGTSLTKNIQYF. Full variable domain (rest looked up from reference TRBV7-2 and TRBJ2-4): GAGVSQSPSNKVTEKGKDVELRCDPISGHTALYWYRQSLGQGLEFLIYFQGNSAPDKSGLPSDRFSAERTGGSVSTLTIQRTQQEDSAVYLCASSGTGTSLTKNIQYFGAGTRLSVL.

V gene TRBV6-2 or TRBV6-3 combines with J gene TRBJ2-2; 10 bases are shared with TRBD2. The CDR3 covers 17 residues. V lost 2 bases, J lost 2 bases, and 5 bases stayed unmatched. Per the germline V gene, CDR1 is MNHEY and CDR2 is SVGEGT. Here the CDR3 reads CASSYLRTSGNTGELFF. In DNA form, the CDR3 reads TGTGCCAGCAGTTACCTCAGGACTAGCGGTAACACCGGGGAGCTGTTTTTT.

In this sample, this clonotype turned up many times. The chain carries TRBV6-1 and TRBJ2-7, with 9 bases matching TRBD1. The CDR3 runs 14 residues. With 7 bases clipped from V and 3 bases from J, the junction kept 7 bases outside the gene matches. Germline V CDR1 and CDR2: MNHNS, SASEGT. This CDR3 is CASTKDRGGYEQYF. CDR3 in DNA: TGTGCCAGCACCAAGGACAGGGGAGGCTACGAGCAGTACTTC.

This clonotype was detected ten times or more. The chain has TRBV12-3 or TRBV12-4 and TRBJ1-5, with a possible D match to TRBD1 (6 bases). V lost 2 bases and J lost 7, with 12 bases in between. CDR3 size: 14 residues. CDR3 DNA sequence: TGTGCCAGCAGTTTATCACGGGGGCTCCAGCCCCAGCATTTT. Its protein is CASSLSRGLQPQHF.

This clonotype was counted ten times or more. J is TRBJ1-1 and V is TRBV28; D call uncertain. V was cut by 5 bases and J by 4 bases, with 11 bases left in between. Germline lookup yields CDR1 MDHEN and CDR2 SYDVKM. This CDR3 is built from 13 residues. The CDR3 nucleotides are TGTGCCAGCAGTCGCAGACTTCTCACTGAAGCTTTCTTT. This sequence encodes CASSRRLLTEAFF.